The clone carrying this T cell receptor beta chain has just one count. This sample was included in a study of T cell clones after liver transplantation. Study information: Standard immunosuppression, with no induction, continued until 12-24 months after transplant.

Profiling relied on immunoSEQ multiplex PCR, and the TCRdb table lists in-frame clones only, not all of them. The table shows fewer than 85,000 clones, with 80% occurring only once. Germline V gives CDR1 SGHRS, CDR2 YFSETQ. The V gene lost 1 base and the J gene lost 4 bases, with 5 bases spanning the gap. The CDR3 has 12 amino acids. The sequences come from CD4+ T cells from blood, collected 12 months after liver transplant. This chain links TRBV5-1 with TRBJ2-5; D call uncertain. The sequence was collected from a human patient who received a liver transplant. Some T cells may have come from the graft donor. This chain's CDR3 is CASSLSVETQYF. The DNA of the CDR3 is TGCGCCAGCAGCTTGTCGGTAGAGACCCAGTACTTC.